The 8 T cell receptor beta chains below all came from one sample that was sequenced in a study of blood T cell repertoires in COVID-19. Sequencing used immunoSEQ multiplex PCR; TCRdb keeps in-frame clones, though not all of them. The sample holds 200,000 to 300,000 clones; 85% to 95% are singletons and the top ten take around 0.83%. The sample taken for sequencing was peripheral blood. The receptor source for this set is a man aged 25 to 45 with COVID-19, enrolled during active disease.

The chain links TRBV2 to TRBJ1-2; 7 positions agree with TRBD1. CDR1 is SNHLY, CDR2 FYNNEI, per germline. J lost 5 bases, V lost 1 base, and 1 base had no gene match. This CDR3 region has 13 residues. The CDR3 is CASSEGQGYGYTF. CDR3 DNA sequence: TGTGCCAGCAGTGAAGGACAGGGATATGGCTACACCTTC.

The V gene is TRBV12-5, the J gene TRBJ2-1, with 11 bases that match TRBD2. J lost 3 bases, V lost 6 bases, and 4 bases had no gene match. The germline V gene encodes CDR1 LGHNT and CDR2 FRNRAP. This CDR3 is built from 15 residues. This CDR3 reads CASGRSGGGYNEQFF. In DNA, the CDR3 is TGTGCTAGTGGGCGTAGCGGGGGGGGCTACAATGAGCAGTTCTTC. The full variable domain, with the rest looked up from reference TRBV12-5 and TRBJ2-1, is DARVTQTPRHKVTEMGQEVTMRCQPILGHNTVFWYRQTMMQGLELLAYFRNRAPLDDSGMPKDRFSAEMPDATLATLKIQPSEPRDSAVYFCASGRSGGGYNEQFFGPGTRLTVL.

As DNA, the CDR3 is TGTGCCAGCAGCACTAGGACAGGGGGTGGCGATGAGCAGTTCTTC. It codes for CASSTRTGGGDEQFF. V gene TRBV7-9 combines with J gene TRBJ2-1; TRBD1 matches 10 bases. In germline, CDR1 is SEHNR, CDR2 FQNEAQ (reference sequence). The junction had 9 bases not matched to a gene; V was cut back by 5 bases and J by 8 bases. This CDR3 spans 15 amino acids. Drawing the rest from reference TRBV7-9 and TRBJ2-1, the complete variable domain is DTGVSQNPRHKITKRGQNVTFRCDPISEHNRLYWYRQTLGQGPEFLTYFQNEAQLEKSRLLSDRFSAERPKGSFSTLEIQRTEQGDSAMYLCASSTRTGGGDEQFFGPGTRLTVL.

The V call is TRBV11-1, the J call TRBJ1-2; D ambiguous. With 5 bases removed from V and 4 bases from J, the gap between germline ends came to 11 bases. In germline, CDR1 is SGHAT, CDR2 FQDESV (reference sequence). The CDR3 runs 13 residues. The CDR3, as DNA: TGTGCCAGCAGCCCGGACGGGAGCTATGGCTACACCTTC. Protein sequence: CASSPDGSYGYTF.

This clone showed up just once. The rearrangement links TRBV18 to TRBJ1-2; weak D call: TRBD1 (6 bases). V was clipped by 3 bases and J by 4 bases, with 18 bases between them. CDR1 and CDR2 (germline): KGHSH, LQKENI. The CDR3 runs 16 residues. CDR3 in amino acids: CASSPTRTRGPYGYTF. In DNA form, the CDR3 reads TGTGCCAGCTCACCTACCCGCACCAGGGGACCCTATGGCTACACCTTC.

This clone was recorded once. One junction end disagrees with the germline gene, perhaps due to a read error. V gene TRBV6-1 combines with J gene TRBJ2-7; D possibly corresponds to TRBD2 (6 bases). The CDR3 loop spans 17 amino acids. Per germline, CDR1 MNHNS and CDR2 SASEGT. The CDR3 DNA is TGTGCCAGCAGCGAAGAAATATTGGGTCTAGCGTCCTACGAGCAGTACTTC. This sequence encodes CASSEEILGLASYEQYF.

The chain carries TRBV11-2 and TRBJ1-2; TRBD1 matches at 11 bases. V was clipped by 1 base and J by 6 bases; unmatched bases: 4. Germline lookup yields CDR1 SGHAT and CDR2 FQNNGV. The CDR3 covers 15 residues. DNA of the CDR3: TGTGCCAGCAGCTTAGTTGGGACAGGGGGTAATGGCTACACCTTC. This translates into CASSLVGTGGNGYTF.

The V gene is TRBV5-1, the J gene TRBJ1-1; 8 positions match TRBD1. Germline lookup yields CDR1 SGHRS and CDR2 YFSETQ. This CDR3 has 16 residues. The trim removed 1 base at V and 1 base at J, leaving 6 bases unmatched. CDR3 loop: CASSLRPGQENTEAFF. DNA of the CDR3: TGCGCCAGCAGCTTGAGGCCGGGACAGGAGAACACTGAAGCTTTCTTT.